The sequence of this T cell receptor beta chain was determined in a study of T cells in Graves' hyperthyroidism and ophthalmopathy. Amplified regions were TCR beta CDR3 sequences from RNA transcripts. HTBI primers were the set used in a first-round RT-PCR of the TCR CDR3. One entry per CDR3 protein results from TCRdb running MiXCR on the multiplex PCR reads. Among about 840,000 distinct CDR3 sequences listed, around 38% were seen once. The definition of stable Graves' hyperthyroidism was no ophthalmopathy progression within 18 months. Diagnostic decisions used clinical symptoms, serum thyroxine and TRAb, thyroid ultrasound and orbital computed tomography. The length of the CDR3 is 13 residues. The V gene's germline CDR1 is SNHLY and CDR2 FYNNEI. V lost 4 bases to trimming and J lost 9 bases, with 16 bases between them.

The specimen sequenced was blood. This clonotype originated in a young man with Graves' hyperthyroidism. The gene calls are TRBV2 and TRBJ2-7; D is undetermined. The CDR3 nucleotides are TGTGCCAGCAGTGGGAATAGCTTACGAGCGCAGTACTTC. This sequence encodes CASSGNSLRAQYF.